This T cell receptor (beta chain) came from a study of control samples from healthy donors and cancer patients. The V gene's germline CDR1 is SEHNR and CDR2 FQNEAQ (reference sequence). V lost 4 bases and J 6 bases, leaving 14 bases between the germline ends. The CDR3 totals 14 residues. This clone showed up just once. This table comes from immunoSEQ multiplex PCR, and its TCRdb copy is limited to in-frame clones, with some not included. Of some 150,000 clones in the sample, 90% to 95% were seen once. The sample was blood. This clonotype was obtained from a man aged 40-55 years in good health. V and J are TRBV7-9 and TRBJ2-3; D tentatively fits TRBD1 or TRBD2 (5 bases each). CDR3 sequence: CASSWDLSGDTQYF. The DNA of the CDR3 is TGTGCCAGCAGCTGGGACCTATCGGGGGATACGCAGTATTTT.